Following are 12 T cell receptor beta chains from one sample sequenced in a study of blood T cells in healthy people across ages. A sample-barcoded 5' primer and a J-beta primer mix were used in a second PCR of roughly 6 to 11 cycles. MiXCR, applied by TCRdb to the 5' RACE reads, yields one record per CDR3 protein. The repertoire includes about 780,000 distinct CDR3 sequences, about 47% of them detected once, and approximately 18% sits in the top ten. Source material: blood. These receptors originate from a man at least 80 years old in good health.

This clonotype was counted ten times or more. The chain carries TRBV4-3 and TRBJ2-7; unclear D gene. This CDR3 spans 13 amino acids. Germline loops: CDR1 LGHNA, CDR2 YSLEER. The ends were cut back, 0 bases at V and 4 bases at J, with 7 bases in the middle. The CDR3 coding sequence is TGCGCCAGCAGCCAAGATTACAGTTACGAGCAGTACTTC. Its protein is CASSQDYSYEQYF.

With regard to this clonotype: One junction end does not reproduce the germline sequence, and a read error may be involved. The chain employs TRBV12-3 or TRBV12-4 and TRBJ2-6, with D tentatively TRBD2 (6 bases). The CDR3 runs to 17 residues. The CDR3 protein is CASSQGTSSSGVNVLTF. Here the CDR3 DNA reads TGTGCCAGCAGCCAGGGCACTAGCAGCTCTGGGGTCAACGTCCTGACTTTC.

The chain couples TRBV29-1 to TRBJ2-1; D is tentatively TRBD1 or TRBD2 (6 bases each). The germline V and J ends were trimmed by 1 base and 2 bases, with 18 bases remaining between them. The CDR3 sequence is 17 residues long. Germline-derived CDR1 and CDR2 are SQVTM and ANQGSEA. This CDR3 is CSVEGGSGEGAYNEQFF. CDR3 bases: TGCAGCGTTGAAGGGGGTAGCGGAGAGGGGGCCTACAATGAGCAGTTCTTC.

This clonotype appeared many times. The chain carries TRBV29-1 and TRBJ2-7, with 8 bases fitting TRBD1. The V segment lost 3 bases and the J segment 4 bases; nucleotides outside the gene matches: 8. Germline V gene lookup returns CDR1 SQVTM and CDR2 ANQGSEA. The CDR3 contains 14 residues. The CDR3 bases are TGCAGCGTTGATGTCCAGGGGGCGGGTTACGAGCAGTACTTC. Its protein product is CSVDVQGAGYEQYF.

The chain is built from TRBV3-1 and TRBJ2-5, with 13 nucleotides matching TRBD2. CDR1 and CDR2 from the germline V gene are LGHDT and YNNKEL (reference sequence). The CDR3 sequence is 19 residues long. Trimming took 1 base from V and 1 from J; bases not matched to a gene: 9. CDR3 in amino acids: CASSQVLRLAGGSQETQYF. The CDR3 DNA sequence: TGTGCCAGCAGCCAAGTTTTGCGACTAGCGGGAGGTTCCCAAGAGACCCAGTACTTC.

The genes are TRBV20-1 and TRBJ1-2; TRBD1 is a possible D gene (6 bases). The CDR3 consists of 15 residues. The germline V gene encodes CDR1 DFQATT and CDR2 SNEGSKA (reference sequence). V was cut by 3 bases and J by 3 bases, with 17 bases left in between. CDR3 loop: CSARDPGASDYGYTF. DNA for the CDR3: TGCAGTGCTAGGGACCCGGGGGCATCTGACTATGGCTACACCTTC.

The table lists this clonotype with a count of one. The gene calls are TRBV6-2 or TRBV6-3 and TRBJ1-2; no clear D gene. The CDR3 is 12 amino acids. Trimming cost V 11 bases and J 5 bases, with 15 bases left between them. Germline assignment: CDR1 MNHEY and CDR2 SVGEGT. The CDR3 DNA follows: TGTGCCGGCGGCACCGAGGATTATGGCTACACCTTC. Translating gives CAGGTEDYGYTF.

The chain couples TRBV4-2 to TRBJ2-6; tentatively, D is TRBD1 (5 bases). There are 16 residues in the CDR3. The ends were cut back, 4 bases at V and 2 bases at J, with 12 bases in the middle. The germline V gene encodes CDR1 LGHNA and CDR2 YNFKEQ. The CDR3 DNA reads TGTGCCAGCAGCCCCCAGGGTTCCGCTGGGGCCAACGTCCTGACTTTC. As protein: CASSPQGSAGANVLTF.

With regard to this clonotype: At one end the junction does not follow the germline gene, possibly because of a read error. The chain recombines TRBV7-3 with TRBJ2-6; TRBD1 is a possible D gene (5 bases). The germline gives CDR1 SGHTA, CDR2 FQGTGA. The CDR3 is 14 amino acids. CDR3 DNA sequence: TGTGCCAGCAGCGAATACTCTGGGGCCAGCGTCCTGACTTTC. It is translated as CASSEYSGASVLTF.

The table lists this clonotype with many counts. The V call is TRBV20-1, the J call TRBJ2-7; TRBD2 agrees at 11 bases. J lost 7 bases, V lost 5 bases, and 13 bases had no gene match. The germline V gene encodes CDR1 DFQATT and CDR2 SNEGSKA (reference sequence). The CDR3 spans 15 residues. The CDR3 nucleotides are TGCAGTGCTGGCTCCGAACTAGCGGGAGAGTGGGAGCAGTACTTC. As protein: CSAGSELAGEWEQYF.

The rearrangement joins TRBV11-2 to TRBJ2-7, with 7 bases aligning to TRBD2. CDR3 length: 15 amino acids. CDR1 SGHAT and CDR2 FQNNGV come from the germline V gene. Germline trimming cut 7 bases from V and 3 bases from J; bases unmatched to any gene: 12. CDR3 bases: TGTGCCAGCAACCAAAGAGCGGGAAGGGGCTACGAGCAGTACTTC. This translates into CASNQRAGRGYEQYF.

Only a few counts were recorded for this clonotype. The chain is built from TRBV10-3 and TRBJ2-1, with a weak D call TRBD1 (5 bases). Trimming took 4 bases from V and 4 from J, leaving 11 bases between them. Germline V gene sequence: CDR1 ENHRY, CDR2 SYGVKD. This CDR3 comprises 14 residues. CDR3 residues: CAISASQGYNEQFF. The CDR3 DNA reads as TGTGCCATCAGTGCATCCCAGGGTTACAATGAGCAGTTCTTC.